Listed below are T cell receptor beta chains from one sample, sequenced in a study of blood T cells in healthy people across ages. From the 5' RACE reads, TCRdb called clonotypes with MiXCR, one entry per CDR3 protein. The sample lists over a million distinct CDR3 sequences, under 45% occurring once. Material for sequencing was blood. These receptors all stem from a woman aged 60 to 75 in good health. Each CDR3 is given without its conserved first and last residue.

V gene	J gene	CDR3 protein
TRBV20-1	TRBJ2-3	SAKNPGLAADTQY
TRBV3-1	TRBJ2-1	ASSRGLYVRF
TRBV12-3/TRBV12-4	TRBJ1-2	ASTTGQGPRGYT
TRBV28	TRBJ2-5	ASRKTGWRQETRY
TRBV20-1	NA	SSLETGETQY
TRBV29-1	TRBJ2-3	SVEGKRFTDAQY
TRBV5-6	TRBJ2-1	ASSFRLQVNEQF
TRBV27	TRBJ1-5	ASSPRTGTEPQH
TRBV4-1	TRBJ2-6	ASSPRLSGISGANALT
TRBV12-3/TRBV12-4	TRBJ2-1	ASSLAGVENEQF
TRBV6-1	TRBJ2-7	ASSVYRVAYEQY
TRBV2	TRBJ1-1	ASSERYGTRMAVSNTEAF
TRBV10-1	NA	ASTTDRVGGEQY
TRBV20-1	TRBJ2-1	SARSRQNEQF
TRBV15	TRBJ2-6	ATSRARDSGANVLT
TRBV20-1	TRBJ1-6	SASPGTNSPLH
TRBV19	TRBJ2-5	ASSRTSRETQY
TRBV11-2	TRBJ1-1	ASSNAGPQAKTEAF
TRBV11-2	TRBJ2-7	ASSLGGLATISYEQY
TRBV10-3	TRBJ1-2	AISEVLGGDYGYT
TRBV7-9	TRBJ1-2	ASSLPKDRDDYGYT
TRBV6-5	TRBJ1-2	ASSSRPGGYT
TRBV28	NA	ASSLGEREQY
TRBV27	TRBJ2-4	ASSLSEGLAKNIQY
TRBV5-1	TRBJ2-3	ASSPWTSGRVADTQY
TRBV10-1	TRBJ2-7	ASSEFGTGDPYEQY
TRBV20-1	TRBJ2-1	SAHQTGTSPNEQF
TRBV20-1	TRBJ2-5	SARRDQKATQY
TRBV5-1	TRBJ2-1	ASGTGTISYNEQF
TRBV28	NA	ASIGQAPYEQY
TRBV12-5	TRBJ2-4	ASGKTGTGEY
TRBV9	TRBJ2-5	ASSVGLAGEAQY
TRBV5-1	TRBJ2-5	ASSLEPGEETQY
TRBV11-2	TRBJ1-2	ASSLDTYNYGYT
TRBV20-1	TRBJ2-1	SAVARGGSLYNEQF
TRBV20-1	TRBJ2-1	SASGLVTTNEQF
TRBV6-6	NA	ASGRAPYEQY
TRBV12-3/TRBV12-4	TRBJ2-7	ASGTGVLEQY
TRBV27	TRBJ1-2	ASSTYRGQDYGYT
TRBV14	TRBJ2-7	ASSHTGLAIYEQY
TRBV27	TRBJ1-2	ASSLQTAAGPYGYT
TRBV20-1	TRBJ2-7	SARRVEQY
TRBV20-1	TRBJ2-7	SASSSVSSYEQY
TRBV27	NA	ASSPLTSMAYEQY
TRBV29-1	TRBJ2-1	SVEAGILSYNEQF
TRBV27	TRBJ2-5	ASSARSDRTRETQY
TRBV29-1	TRBJ2-5	SVRDRGRGETQY
TRBV13	TRBJ1-1	ASSPDQGITEAF
TRBV20-1	TRBJ2-3	SARATSGRVPTDTQY